This is a list of T cell receptor beta chains from one sample in a study of T cells in Graves' hyperthyroidism and ophthalmopathy. TCRdb ran MiXCR on the multiplex PCR reads and lists one entry per CDR3 protein. There are roughly 530,000 distinct CDR3 sequences in the sample; 17% occur only once, and 15% to 20% lies in the top ten. The sample was blood. Receptors were obtained from a woman in her late teens or twenties with Graves' ophthalmopathy. Both conserved end residues are part of each CDR3. A D gene is named only where the DNA matches it firmly. Clone sizes are given selectively: once, few, many, or a class where the clone is expanded.

v_gene: TRBV6-1
abundance: many
d_gene: .
j_gene: TRBJ2-7
CDR3aa: CASSEALIRDGTYEQYF
CDR3nt: TGTGCCAGCAGTGAAGCTTTGATCCGGGACGGTACCTACGAGCAGTACTTC

v_gene: TRBV6-1
abundance: once
d_gene: TRBD1
j_gene: TRBJ1-1
CDR3aa: CASSERTGLFHHTEAFF
CDR3nt: TGTGCCAGCAGTGAGAGGACAGGGCTTTTCCACCACACTGAAGCTTTCTTT

v_gene: TRBV28
abundance: .
d_gene: .
j_gene: TRBJ1-2
CDR3aa: CASSLRGAGGSGGYTF
CDR3nt: TGTGCCAGCAGTTTAAGGGGGGCGGGGGGCTCTGGTGGCTACACCTTC

v_gene: TRBV10-3
abundance: few
d_gene: .
j_gene: TRBJ2-2
CDR3aa: CAISELRDYRTGELFF
CDR3nt: TGTGCCATCAGTGAACTACGAGACTATAGGACCGGGGAGCTGTTTTTT

v_gene: TRBV12-3/TRBV12-4
abundance: many
d_gene: .
j_gene: TRBJ2-1
CDR3aa: CASSSRRGAVNEQFF
CDR3nt: TGTGCCAGCAGTTCCCGACGTGGGGCGGTCAATGAGCAGTTCTTC

v_gene: TRBV5-5
abundance: many
d_gene: TRBD1
j_gene: TRBJ2-1
CDR3aa: CASSLEGQGGLDEQFF
CDR3nt: TGTGCCAGCAGCTTGGAGGGACAGGGGGGTTTGGATGAGCAGTTCTTC

v_gene: TRBV12-3/TRBV12-4
abundance: .
d_gene: .
j_gene: TRBJ2-7
CDR3aa: CASSVGREYEQYF
CDR3nt: TGTGCCAGTAGTGTGGGACGGGAATACGAGCAGTACTTC

v_gene: TRBV30
abundance: many
d_gene: .
j_gene: TRBJ1-5
CDR3aa: CAWSKAHNQPQHF
CDR3nt: TGTGCCTGGAGTAAGGCACACAATCAGCCCCAGCATTTT

v_gene: TRBV20-1
abundance: .
d_gene: .
j_gene: TRBJ1-2
CDR3aa: CSATALRRVTGYTF
CDR3nt: TGCAGTGCAACGGCTCTTAGGCGGGTAACTGGCTACACCTTC

v_gene: TRBV20-1
abundance: many
d_gene: .
j_gene: TRBJ1-2
CDR3aa: CSAFTGGRYTF
CDR3nt: TGCAGTGCCTTCACGGGAGGACGCTACACCTTC

v_gene: TRBV13
abundance: few
d_gene: TRBD2
j_gene: TRBJ2-1
CDR3aa: CASSIEAGGYNEQFF
CDR3nt: TGTGCCAGCAGCATCGAAGCGGGAGGGTACAATGAGCAGTTCTTC

v_gene: TRBV10-3
abundance: .
d_gene: TRBD1
j_gene: TRBJ1-2
CDR3aa: CAISGRGLYGYTF
CDR3nt: TGTGCCATCAGTGGGAGGGGGCTTTATGGCTACACCTTC

v_gene: TRBV18
abundance: once
d_gene: TRBD1
j_gene: TRBJ2-2
CDR3aa: CASSPRVLDRVDTGELFF
CDR3nt: TGTGCCAGCTCACCACGGGTTCTAGACAGGGTCGACACCGGGGAGCTGTTTTTT

v_gene: TRBV11-1
abundance: .
d_gene: .
j_gene: TRBJ1-5
CDR3aa: CASSFDSNRPQHF
CDR3nt: TGTGCCAGCAGCTTTGACAGCAATCGGCCCCAGCATTTT

v_gene: TRBV5-6
abundance: .
d_gene: TRBD1
j_gene: TRBJ2-1
CDR3aa: CASSLGPTGSYEQFF
CDR3nt: TGTGCCAGCAGCTTGGGCCCGACAGGGAGTTATGAGCAGTTCTTC

v_gene: TRBV30
abundance: many
d_gene: .
j_gene: TRBJ2-5
CDR3aa: CAWSAETQYF
CDR3nt: TGTGCCTGGAGTGCAGAGACCCAGTACTTC

v_gene: TRBV27
abundance: .
d_gene: TRBD1
j_gene: TRBJ1-5
CDR3aa: CASSFQGEINQPQHF
CDR3nt: TGTGCCAGCAGTTTTCAGGGGGAAATAAATCAGCCCCAGCATTTT

v_gene: TRBV5-1
abundance: many
d_gene: .
j_gene: TRBJ1-1
CDR3aa: CASRRDMNTEAFF
CDR3nt: TGCGCCAGCAGGAGAGATATGAACACTGAAGCTTTCTTT

v_gene: TRBV28
abundance: many
d_gene: .
j_gene: TRBJ1-1
CDR3aa: CASSWAGGSKNTEAFF
CDR3nt: TGTGCCAGCAGTTGGGCCGGGGGCAGTAAGAACACTGAAGCTTTCTTT

v_gene: TRBV5-1
abundance: many
d_gene: .
j_gene: TRBJ1-1
CDR3aa: CASSLVVMNTEAFF
CDR3nt: TGCGCCAGCAGCTTGGTAGTGATGAACACTGAAGCTTTCTTT

v_gene: TRBV15
abundance: .
d_gene: .
j_gene: TRBJ2-1
CDR3aa: CATSAGGYNEQFF
CDR3nt: TGTGCCACCAGCGCTGGGGGTTACAATGAGCAGTTCTTC

v_gene: TRBV11-2
abundance: few
d_gene: TRBD1
j_gene: TRBJ1-1
CDR3aa: CASSLSGGQMNTEAFF
CDR3nt: TGTGCCAGCAGCTTAAGCGGGGGACAGATGAACACTGAAGCTTTCTTT

v_gene: TRBV5-6
abundance: many
d_gene: TRBD2
j_gene: TRBJ2-1
CDR3aa: CASSAPLADTNNEQFF
CDR3nt: TGTGCCAGCAGCGCCCCTCTAGCGGACACTAACAATGAGCAGTTCTTC

v_gene: TRBV28
abundance: many
d_gene: TRBD2
j_gene: TRBJ2-5
CDR3aa: CASSSRGGPGQETQYF
CDR3nt: TGTGCCAGCAGTTCTCGGGGGGGTCCGGGCCAAGAGACCCAGTACTTC

v_gene: TRBV3-2
abundance: few
d_gene: .
j_gene: TRBJ2-4
CDR3aa: CASSQVAPPGLNIQYF
CDR3nt: TGTGCCAGCAGCCAAGTGGCCCCTCCCGGGTTAAACATTCAGTACTTC

v_gene: TRBV3-1
abundance: many
d_gene: .
j_gene: TRBJ2-7
CDR3aa: CASSPSGPYEQYF
CDR3nt: TGTGCCAGCAGCCCCAGCGGCCCCTACGAGCAGTACTTC

v_gene: TRBV30
abundance: .
d_gene: .
j_gene: TRBJ1-1
CDR3aa: CAWRGGSTEAFF
CDR3nt: TGTGCCTGGAGGGGGGGCTCCACTGAAGCTTTCTTT

v_gene: TRBV11-2
abundance: many
d_gene: .
j_gene: TRBJ1-1
CDR3aa: CASSSPGRMGTEAFF
CDR3nt: TGTGCCAGCAGCTCCCCGGGACGGATGGGCACTGAAGCTTTCTTT

v_gene: TRBV6-5
abundance: many
d_gene: .
j_gene: TRBJ1-1
CDR3aa: CASSYSGRVSNTEAFF
CDR3nt: TGTGCCAGCAGTTACTCGGGACGGGTCTCGAACACTGAAGCTTTCTTT

v_gene: TRBV6-5
abundance: few
d_gene: .
j_gene: TRBJ2-5
CDR3aa: CASSYRQGETQYF
CDR3nt: TGTGCCAGCAGTTACCGGCAGGGAGAGACCCAGTACTTC

v_gene: TRBV6-2/TRBV6-3
abundance: few
d_gene: TRBD2
j_gene: TRBJ2-3
CDR3aa: CASSYQTSGVAGTDTQYF
CDR3nt: TGTGCCAGCAGTTACCAGACTAGCGGGGTGGCTGGCACAGATACGCAGTATTTT